This TCR beta chain came from a study of T-cell reconstitution after alpha-beta-depleted transplantation in children (dated by TCRdb to between 2015 and 2016). In the study overall: Using TCR repertoire profiling, the study followed T-cell immune reconstitution in a quantitative way in children after TCRalphabeta/CD19-depleted allogeneic hematopoietic cell transplantation.

What the work shows at the level of the full study, not this receptor alone: The frequencies of hyperexpanded clones fell over the following months, and after one year, T-cell counts and TCRbeta diversity were mostly attributed to newly produced T cells. The apparently early alphabetaT-cell count recovery about two months after transplant was reportedly dependent on only several hundred rapidly expanded clones derived from non-depleted graft cells. In some patients, the high TCRbeta diversity seen at day 60 was put down to recipient T cells and intrathymic progenitors that had survived conditioning.

Including the terminal cysteine and phenylalanine, the CDR3 comprises 15 residues. Just the 45-base CDR3 DNA is kept, in frame starting at base 1. Here V drops 3 bases and J drops 7 bases, and the junction holds 5 bases not matched to any gene. From a lookup of the germline V gene, CDR1 and CDR2 are SGHVS and FQNEAQ. The library was built by means of PCR. Sequencing was performed on an Illumina HiSeq 2500. To normalize quantification of the TCRbeta repertoire, the TCR libraries were built with molecular barcoding that relied on unique molecular identifiers. Using fastp trimming at Q25 and MiXCR clonotype assembly, TCRdb reanalyzed the public sequencing data and kept in-frame beta chains. Identical CDR3 protein sequences are pooled into one entry, listed with their most common genes and DNA. In all, the sample holds under 750,000 distinct CDR3 sequences, and under 30% of those were seen once. The ten largest clones represent roughly 13% of the sample.

This clonotype was seen at least ten times. It has no known antigen specificity. Base qualities are not recorded, but no much larger clone differs from it by a single base. What this sample's treatment or condition label stands for: allogeneic hematopoietic cell transplantation with graft depleted of TCRalphabeta T cells and CD19 B cells. TCRalphabeta/CD19-depleted allogeneic hematopoietic cell grafts were given to the transplant recipients, all of whom were children. Sequenced material: PBMCs, mostly from graft donor cells, taken 360 days after TCRalphabeta/CD19-depleted stem cell transplant. The clonotype originates from a boy under three years old who had a stem cell transplant for acute myeloid leukemia, so the T cells may come from the graft donor. The V gene is TRBV7-8 and the J gene is TRBJ2-1; 11 of the junction bases match TRBD2. The DNA sequence is as follows: TGTGCCAGCAGCTTTACTAGCGGGAGATATAATGAGCAGTTCTTC. Its protein is CASSFTSGRYNEQFF.